This entry is about one TCR beta chain. Its antigen is unknown. No base quality values were provided; no much bigger clone lies one nucleotide off. The immunoSEQ hsTCRB assay version 4 in survey mode was used to sequence TCRbeta repertoires from genomic DNA. Genomic DNA was diluted to 7.5 to 10 ng/uL, and up to 1 ug per sample was used for TCRbeta sequencing. Concerning the study's data processing: TCRbeta data analysis was done in ImmunoSeq Analyzer 3.0, and diversity was calculated on productive nucleotide rearrangements. Using the Immunarch R package, the improved Chao index served to estimate lower-bound TCR diversity and the Gini coefficient served to estimate clonality. Nucleotide rearrangements that differed but encoded the same CDR3beta amino acid sequence were counted as separate clonotypes. TCRbeta sequences significantly enriched in antigen-responding cells relative to anti-CD3/anti-CD28-activated cells were identified by differential abundance analysis. TCRs were clustered by predicted peptide-MHC specificity with GLIPH2, both within individual participants and across merged participant data sets. This immuneACCESS table, as held by TCRdb, lists in-frame sequences with V and J called but not all clones. Of the missing ones, under half trace to an unresolved V gene in checked studies; the others have no known cause. The V and J calls and clone size come from that table; D and trimming were worked out from the DNA. For this sample there are approximately 18,000 clones; about 65% appear just once. Jointly, the top ten make up 6.5% to 8.5% of the sample.

The label giving this sample's treatment or condition can be read as: suppressive antiretroviral therapy. Cells were stimulated with lysates of CMV-infected fibroblasts at approximately 9 ug/mL. Sorting of responding CD4+ T cells was based on upregulation of both CD40 ligand and CD69. Participants were HIV-1-infected adults who started suppressive ART during chronic infection. Participants had undetectable plasma HIV-1 RNA below 50 copies/mL for at least 4 years. To be included, participants needed a CD4+ T cell count above 400 cells/uL and a positive CMV serology. Before stimulation, PBMCs were isolated using density centrifugation and depleted of CD8+ T cells. CD8-depleted PBMCs were stimulated for more than 15 hours with anti-CD28/CD49d costimulation, CD40-blocking antibody and enfuvirtide to prevent new infections. Cells were sorted on a Beckman Coulter MoFlo Legacy or XDP sorter, with propidium iodide excluding dead cells. For samples with more than one million cells, genomic DNA was extracted with the QIAamp DNA Mini Kit, and for all other samples the Quick-DNA Microprep Kit was used.

The sample is drawn from a study of persistence of HIV-infected CD4 T cells (dated by TCRdb to the early 2020s). As for the study more broadly: The median time the participants had spent on suppressive ART was 8 years. Cross-participant TCR cluster analysis included roughly 8 participants for CMV and six or seven participants for Gag. Peripheral blood samples of up to roughly 200 mL were taken at multiple time points, with the exception of a couple of participants who underwent leukapheresis at a single time point. The clonality of all cells in each sorted population was assessed by TCRbeta sequencing, whereas the clonality of infected cells was assessed by proviral sequencing. The study isolated CMV- and HIV-1 Gag-responding CD4+ T cells from ART-treated individuals to examine antigen-driven clonal expansion of HIV-1-infected cells.

Trimming at the junction amounts to 2 bases on V and 4 bases on J, and the germline ends lie 14 bases apart. The CDR3, from cysteine to phenylalanine, totals 16 residues. Only the CDR3 region is kept as DNA, spanning 48 bases read in frame from base 1. From the germline V gene, CDR1 is SGHAT and CDR2 is FQNNGV. Findings and caveats that apply to the study as a whole: TCRbeta richness in CMV- and Gag-responding cells was significantly lower than in anti-CD3/anti-CD28-responding cells; CMV-responding cells had higher oligoclonality than CD3/CD28-stimulated and Gag-responding cells. Degenerate expanded CDR3beta sequences were enriched in antigen-responding cells, suggesting convergent selection of CD4+ responses to CMV and Gag. The study involved few individuals and tested only a limited range of antigens. A correlation was observed between TCR oligoclonality and proviral oligoclonality within the same sorted populations. Restriction of bulk TCR analyses to the rare CMV-responding cells that actually carried HIV-1 proviruses was not possible.

The V and J genes are TRBV11-2 and TRBJ1-4; TRBD1 could be the D gene, as 6 bases match. Source: CD4+ T cells sorted from PBMCs after roughly 18-hour stimulation, taken from a patient who received antiretroviral therapy. Reading the label with the study, this specimen's cell subset or site is: CD40L+CD69+ CD4 T cells responding to CMV lysate. This receptor was identified in an adult woman with HIV who was CMV-seropositive. The CDR3 here reads CASSLNLQGGNEKLFF. The base sequence is TGTGCCAGCAGCTTAAACTTACAGGGAGGTAATGAAAAACTGTTTTTT.